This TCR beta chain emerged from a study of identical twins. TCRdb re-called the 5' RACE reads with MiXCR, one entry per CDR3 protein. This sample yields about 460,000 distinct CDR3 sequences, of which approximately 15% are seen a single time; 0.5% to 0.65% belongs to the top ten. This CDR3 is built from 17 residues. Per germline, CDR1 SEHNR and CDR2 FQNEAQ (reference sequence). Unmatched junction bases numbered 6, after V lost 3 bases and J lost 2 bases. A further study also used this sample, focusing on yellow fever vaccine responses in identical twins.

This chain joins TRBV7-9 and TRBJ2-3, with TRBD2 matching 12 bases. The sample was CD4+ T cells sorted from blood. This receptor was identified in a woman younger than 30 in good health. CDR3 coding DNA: TGTGCCAGCAGCTTTAGACTAGCGGGGGCTCTCACAGATACGCAGTATTTT. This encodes CASSFRLAGALTDTQYF.